The text below deals with one T cell receptor beta chain. Some clones are missing from TCRdb's copy, which holds only in-frame ones; the method was immunoSEQ multiplex PCR. The sample shows tens of thousands of clones, 83% of them seen only once. Germline V gives CDR1 SQVTM, CDR2 ANQGSEA. V was pared by 4 bases and J by 4 bases, with 2 bases of the junction left unmatched. The CDR3 totals 13 residues. This entry comes from a study of OX40 agonist ivuxolimab in advanced cancers. This TCR was sampled from an adult with an advanced solid tumor such as melanoma, head and neck, liver or kidney cancer. The sequences come from CD4+ or CD8+ T cells sorted from blood, collected in a trial of the OX40 agonist ivuxolimab. This sequence joins TRBV29-1 and TRBJ2-1, with 9 bases matching TRBD2. CDR3 DNA sequence: TGCAGCGTTGGGACTAGCGTATACAATGAGCAGTTCTTC. Its translation is CSVGTSVYNEQFF.